Detailed here is one T cell receptor beta chain. The RNA, about 0.45 to 1 ug, was put through reverse transcription using random hexamers. Across 54 Vbeta and 13 Jbeta, TCR beta CDR3 was amplified with immunoSEQ multiplex PCR. TCRdb re-called the immunoSEQ multiplex PCR reads through MiXCR, storing one row per CDR3 protein. The repertoire holds 77,000 or so distinct CDR3 sequences, with about 92% as singletons. V was shortened by 4 bases and J by 5 bases, with 9 bases between the two germline ends. The CDR3 has 13 residues. The V gene's germline CDR1 is SGHRS and CDR2 YFSETQ. The entry originates in a study of CD8 T cells in Susac syndrome. Background on the study: When their blood was taken, patients with Susac syndrome were therapy-naive, taking corticosteroids, or taking intravenous immunoglobulin alone.

This TCR came from a human donor with Susac syndrome. The genes are TRBV5-1 and TRBJ2-2; D ambiguous. Input material: CD4+ T cells from PBMCs. This CDR3 reads CASSVTETGELFF. The DNA of the CDR3 is TGCGCCAGCAGCGTGACGGAGACCGGGGAGCTGTTTTTT.